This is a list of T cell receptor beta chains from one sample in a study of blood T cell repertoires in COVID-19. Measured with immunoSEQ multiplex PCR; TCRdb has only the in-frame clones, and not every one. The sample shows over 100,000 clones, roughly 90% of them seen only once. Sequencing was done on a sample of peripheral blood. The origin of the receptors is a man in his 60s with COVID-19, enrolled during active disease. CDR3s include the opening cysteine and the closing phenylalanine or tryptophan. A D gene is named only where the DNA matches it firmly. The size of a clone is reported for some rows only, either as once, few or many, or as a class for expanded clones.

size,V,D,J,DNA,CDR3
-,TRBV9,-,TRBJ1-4,TGTGCCAGCAGCGGAGGAGGCAGGATAAATGAAAAACTGTTTTTT,CASSGGGRINEKLFF
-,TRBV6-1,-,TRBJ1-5,TGTGCCAGCAGTGAAGCATCTGGCTTTAGCAATCAGCCCCAGCATTTT,CASSEASGFSNQPQHF
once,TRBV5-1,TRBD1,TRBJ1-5,TGCGCCAGCAGCTTGAGGACAGGGGACGATCAGCCCCAGCATTTT,CASSLRTGDDQPQHF
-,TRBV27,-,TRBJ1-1,TGTGCCAGCAGTTTCGAACAACCCGCCCTCACTGAAGCTTTCTTT,CASSFEQPALTEAFF
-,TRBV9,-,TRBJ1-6,TGTGCCAGCAGCCTGAGACAGAGCTCCTATAATTCACCCCTCCACTTT,CASSLRQSSYNSPLHF
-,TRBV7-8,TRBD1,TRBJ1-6,TGTGCCAGCAGGGGGACAGGAGATTCACCCCTCCACTTT,CASRGTGDSPLHF
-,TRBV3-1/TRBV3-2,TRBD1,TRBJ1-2,TGTGCCAGCAGCCAAGATATGGACAGGGCTAGGGGCTACACCTTC,CASSQDMDRARGYTF
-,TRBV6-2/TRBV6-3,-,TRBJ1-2,TGTGCCAGCAGTTATTCCTTGACAGGTCCGAACTATGGCTACACCTTC,CASSYSLTGPNYGYTF
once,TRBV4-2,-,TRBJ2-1,TGTGCCAGCAGCCAAGAGCCAGGCTACAATGAGCAGTTCTTC,CASSQEPGYNEQFF
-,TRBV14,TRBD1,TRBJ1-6,TGTGCCAGCAGCCCCCGGGCTGGGACAGGGGGATCACCCCTCCACTTT,CASSPRAGTGGSPLHF
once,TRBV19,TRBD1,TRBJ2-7,TGTGCCAGTAGTATTCGGTCGTCCGGGACAGGGACCTACGAGCAGTACTTC,CASSIRSSGTGTYEQYF
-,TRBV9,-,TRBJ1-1,TGTGCCAGCAGCGTAGTTAGTGGGCCTAACACTGAAGCTTTCTTT,CASSVVSGPNTEAFF
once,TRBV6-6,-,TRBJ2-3,TGTGCCAGCAGTCCCCTGACAGGCACAGATACGCAGTATTTT,CASSPLTGTDTQYF
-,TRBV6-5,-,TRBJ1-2,TGTGCCAGCAAACTGGACAGAATGTTTAACTATGGCTACACCTTC,CASKLDRMFNYGYTF
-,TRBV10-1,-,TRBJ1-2,TGCGCCAGCACCAGTTACAACTATGGCTACACCTTC,CASTSYNYGYTF
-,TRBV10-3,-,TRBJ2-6,TGTGCCATCAGTGAGTCAGAGGTAGTGGCCAACGTCCTGACTTTC,CAISESEVVANVLTF
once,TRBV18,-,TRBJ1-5,TGTGCCAGCTCACTCCAAGGGGGTCAGCAGCCCCAGCATTTT,CASSLQGGQQPQHF
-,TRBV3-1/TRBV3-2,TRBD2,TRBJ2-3,TGTGCCAGCAGCCCGCTGACTAGCGGGGGCCCAGATACGCAGTATTTT,CASSPLTSGGPDTQYF
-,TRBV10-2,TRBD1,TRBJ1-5,TGCGCCAGCAGTCCTGGACAGGGAGTCAATCAGCCCCAGCATTTT,CASSPGQGVNQPQHF
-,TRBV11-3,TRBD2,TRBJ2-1,TGTGCCAGCAGCGCCCCCGGCGGGACTAGAAATGAGCAGTTCTTC,CASSAPGGTRNEQFF
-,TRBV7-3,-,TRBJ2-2,TGTGCCAGCCGAGACTGGAACACCGGGGAGCTGTTTTTT,CASRDWNTGELFF
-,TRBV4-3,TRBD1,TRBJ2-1,TGCGCCAGCAGCCGGGAAAGGACAGGTCCGCGGTCGGGTGAGCAGTTCTTC,CASSRERTGPRSGEQFF
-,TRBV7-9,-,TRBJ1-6,TGTGCCAGCAGCTTACAGGGTTCACCCCTCCACTTT,CASSLQGSPLHF
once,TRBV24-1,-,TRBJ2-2,TGTGCCACCAGTCCCGCCCGCGGAGGACTCACCGGGGAGCTGTTTTTT,CATSPARGGLTGELFF
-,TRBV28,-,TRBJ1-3,TGTGCCAGCCAGGTGGGGGGAGTTGACACCATATATTTT,CASQVGGVDTIYF
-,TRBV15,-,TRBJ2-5,TGTGCCACCAGCAGGGAGGAGACCCAGTACTTC,CATSREETQYF
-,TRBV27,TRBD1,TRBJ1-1,TGTGCCAGCAGCTCCGGACAGGGGGCAAGCACTGAAGCTTTCTTT,CASSSGQGASTEAFF
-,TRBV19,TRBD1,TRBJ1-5,TGTGCCAGTAGTACAACGGGACAGGGGTTCAATCAGCCCCAGCATTTT,CASSTTGQGFNQPQHF
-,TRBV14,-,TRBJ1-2,TGTGCCAGCAGCCACGGGACATTTGGCTACACCTTC,CASSHGTFGYTF
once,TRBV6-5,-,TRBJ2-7,TGTGCCAGCAGCCATCGAGCGGGCTCCTACGAGCAGTACTTC,CASSHRAGSYEQYF
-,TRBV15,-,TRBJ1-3,TGTGCCACCAGCAGCGGGGTCGTAGATTCTGGAAACACCATATATTTT,CATSSGVVDSGNTIYF
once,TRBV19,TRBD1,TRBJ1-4,TGTGCCAGTAGGAACAGGGGGCGGAGTAATGAAAAACTGTTTTTT,CASRNRGRSNEKLFF
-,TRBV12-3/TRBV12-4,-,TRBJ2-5,TGTGCCAGCAGTTCCCTAGAGACCCAGTACTTC,CASSSLETQYF
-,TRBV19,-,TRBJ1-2,TGTGCCAGTAGTATGCTACCAGGGGTTATGATCGACTATGGCTACACCTTC,CASSMLPGVMIDYGYTF
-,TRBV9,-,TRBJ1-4,TGTGCCAGCAGCCCAGTGGTCACTAATGAAAAACTGTTTTTT,CASSPVVTNEKLFF
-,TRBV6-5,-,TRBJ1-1,TGTGCCAGCAGTTACGTACAGGGAGTTGAAGCTTTCTTT,CASSYVQGVEAFF
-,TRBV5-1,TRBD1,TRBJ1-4,TGCGCCAGCAGCTTGGGCTTCGGTGAGGGGGCGAGCAAACTGTTTTTT,CASSLGFGEGASKLFF
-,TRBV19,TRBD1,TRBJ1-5,TGTGCCAGTAGTAGGGGACAGGGCGCGGGACAGCCCCAGCATTTT,CASSRGQGAGQPQHF
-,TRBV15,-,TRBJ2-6,TGTGCCACCAGCAGAGACAGGGGCTCTGGGGCCAACGTCCTGACTTTC,CATSRDRGSGANVLTF
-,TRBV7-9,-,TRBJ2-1,TGTGCCAGCAGCTTAGGGTCAGGCTCCTACAATGAGCAGTTCTTC,CASSLGSGSYNEQFF
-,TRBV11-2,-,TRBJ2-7,TGTGCCAGCAGCTCCACCTTGGTCGGTTCGGGGCAGTACTTC,CASSSTLVGSGQYF
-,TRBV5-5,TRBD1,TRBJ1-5,TGTGCCAGCAGCGTAAGGGACAGGGTTGAGCCCCAGCATTTT,CASSVRDRVEPQHF
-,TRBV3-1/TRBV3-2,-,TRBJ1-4,TGTGCCAGCAGCCAAAGGCTCTCAGGGTTGGGTGAAAAACTGTTTTTT,CASSQRLSGLGEKLFF
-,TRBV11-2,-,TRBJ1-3,TGTGCCAGCAGCTTGGGCCTCCGAGACACCATATATTTT,CASSLGLRDTIYF
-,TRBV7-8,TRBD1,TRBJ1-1,TGTGCCAGCAGCTTAATTTCAGGGGGCACTGAAGCTTTCTTT,CASSLISGGTEAFF